This paragraph reports one T cell receptor beta chain. Its antigen is not identified. This sample was included in a study of early T cells in non-severe SARS-CoV-2 infection. Overall study: The chains were unpaired, and the sequenced material was bulk RNA from unsorted whole blood. The study, taken as a whole, reports: Lookups in VDJdb leaned toward anti-spike CD8 responses and missed private and CD4 specificities.

V was cut by 2 bases and J by 2 bases, with 8 bases left in between. The CDR3 sequence is 14 residues long. The TCR library protocol was used to attach unique molecular identifiers. These identifiers were attached to individual cDNA molecules. TCRdb reprocessed the 5' RACE reads with MiXCR, giving one entry per CDR3 protein. Here the sample spans about 40,000 distinct CDR3 sequences, around a quarter being singletons. V and J are TRBV12-3 or TRBV12-4 and TRBJ2-3; no definite D call. The clonotype originates from an adult who was a healthcare worker with PCR-confirmed SARS-CoV-2 infection or an uninfected control (not recorded which). Here the sequenced sample was whole blood, taken at baseline. CDR3 in DNA: TGTGCCAGCAGTTTAATGGGATCCACAGATACGCAGTATTTT. Amino acids: CASSLMGSTDTQYF.